These T cell receptor beta chains were read from a single sample in a study of T cells in Graves' hyperthyroidism and ophthalmopathy. TCRdb re-called the multiplex PCR reads through MiXCR, storing one row per CDR3 protein. The table includes over 700,000 distinct CDR3 sequences, 35% detected once. The sample was blood. These receptors were obtained from a woman in her 40s with Graves' hyperthyroidism. Both conserved end residues are trimmed from each CDR3. The D gene is left open where the match is weak.

j_call,d_call,v_call,cdr3_aa
TRBJ1-2,TRBD1,TRBV29-1,SVESGGLGYT
TRBJ1-1,TRBD1,TRBV12-3/TRBV12-4,ASSFGQGEMNTEAF
TRBJ2-5,NA,TRBV5-4,ASRSGTQETQY
TRBJ1-6,NA,TRBV5-8,ASSFRENSPLH
TRBJ2-7,NA,TRBV24-1,ASRQKPYEQY
TRBJ2-2,NA,TRBV15,ATSRVVTGELF
TRBJ1-4,NA,TRBV29-1,SVLTKNANEKLF
TRBJ1-1,TRBD1,TRBV19,ASSSGTGSMNTEAF
TRBJ2-5,NA,TRBV5-1,ASGPLARQETQY
TRBJ2-7,TRBD1,TRBV10-3,AISTGTGGYEQY
TRBJ1-4,NA,TRBV7-3,ANTDRGEKLF
TRBJ1-1,TRBD1,TRBV9,ASSIHPDRGHTEAF
TRBJ2-1,TRBD1,TRBV7-9,ASSSGQGAYNEQF
TRBJ2-7,NA,TRBV20-1,SAYTRSGPTVEQY
TRBJ1-3,NA,TRBV2,ASSPPQRGARPGSTIY
TRBJ1-5,NA,TRBV14,ASSQGVGAYSNQPQH
TRBJ2-7,NA,TRBV6-2/TRBV6-3,ASRSWEQY
TRBJ1-5,NA,TRBV19,ASSIANYQPQH
TRBJ2-7,TRBD2,TRBV29-1,SVTSGAEEQY
TRBJ1-1,NA,TRBV7-9,ASSSKTDTRGAF
TRBJ1-1,NA,TRBV7-2,ASSLFSRDTEAF
TRBJ2-6,NA,TRBV5-4,ASSSVLYTNVLT
TRBJ1-6,NA,TRBV7-2,ASSLSVVGRTLPLH
TRBJ1-2,NA,TRBV6-1,ASSDWSTPNYGYT
TRBJ2-5,NA,TRBV5-8,ATRGFQETQY
TRBJ1-1,TRBD1,TRBV2,ASTSGGFNTEAF
TRBJ1-6,NA,TRBV27,ASSLRVRQGLTLH
TRBJ1-4,NA,TRBV7-2,ASSSGRKLF
TRBJ1-5,NA,TRBV5-6,ASSSLGRGSNQPQH
TRBJ1-2,NA,TRBV29-1,SGGGGANYGYT
TRBJ1-2,TRBD1,TRBV7-9,ASSFSGTGGAFGYGYT
TRBJ1-4,NA,TRBV7-9,ASSPRAGPANEKLF
TRBJ2-2,NA,TRBV7-9,ASSHRDTNTGELF
TRBJ1-3,NA,TRBV14,ASSPPGEFYSGNTIY
TRBJ2-7,NA,TRBV5-1,ASSPGSSYEQY
TRBJ2-7,NA,TRBV4-3,ASSLTGIAEQY
TRBJ2-7,NA,TRBV4-3,ASSLTSGTPYEQY
TRBJ1-4,TRBD1,TRBV7-9,ASSSRPGTGSGEKLF
TRBJ1-3,NA,TRBV28,ASSRDEDTIY
TRBJ1-2,TRBD1,TRBV12-3/TRBV12-4,ASGTGPIGGYT
TRBJ2-7,NA,TRBV24-1,ATSDPQATGSYEQY
TRBJ1-1,TRBD1,TRBV19,ASSRTGGTNTEAF
TRBJ2-6,NA,TRBV27,ASSGGYGANVLT